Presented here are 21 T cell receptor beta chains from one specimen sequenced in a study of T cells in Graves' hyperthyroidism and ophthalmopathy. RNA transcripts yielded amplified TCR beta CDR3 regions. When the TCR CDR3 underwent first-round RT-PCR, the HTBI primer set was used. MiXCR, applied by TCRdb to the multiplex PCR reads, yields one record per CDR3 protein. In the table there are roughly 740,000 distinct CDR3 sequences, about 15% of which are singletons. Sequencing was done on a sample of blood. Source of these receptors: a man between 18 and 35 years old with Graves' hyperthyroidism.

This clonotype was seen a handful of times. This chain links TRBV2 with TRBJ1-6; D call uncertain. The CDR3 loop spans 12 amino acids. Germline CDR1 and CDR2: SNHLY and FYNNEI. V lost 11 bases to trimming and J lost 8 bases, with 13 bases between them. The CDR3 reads CALSDSDSPLHF. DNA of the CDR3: TGTGCCCTGTCAGACTCTGATTCACCCCTCCACTTT.

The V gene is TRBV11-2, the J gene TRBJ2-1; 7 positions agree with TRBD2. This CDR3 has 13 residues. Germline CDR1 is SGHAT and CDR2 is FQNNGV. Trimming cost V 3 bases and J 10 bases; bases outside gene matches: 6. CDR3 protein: CASSFRGGREQFF. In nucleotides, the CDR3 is TGTGCCAGCAGCTTTCGAGGCGGGAGAGAGCAGTTCTTC.

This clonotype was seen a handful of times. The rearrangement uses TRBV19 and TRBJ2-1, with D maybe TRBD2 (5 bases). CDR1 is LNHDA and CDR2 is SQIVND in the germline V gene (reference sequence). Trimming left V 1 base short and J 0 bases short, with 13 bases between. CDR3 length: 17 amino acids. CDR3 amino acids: CASSIAAPEGSYNEQFF. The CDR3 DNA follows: TGTGCCAGTAGTATAGCGGCCCCCGAGGGCTCCTACAATGAGCAGTTCTTC.

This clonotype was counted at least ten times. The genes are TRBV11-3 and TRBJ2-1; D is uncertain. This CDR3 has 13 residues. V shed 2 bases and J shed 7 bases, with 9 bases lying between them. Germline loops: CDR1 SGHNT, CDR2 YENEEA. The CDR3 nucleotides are TGTGCCAGCAGCTTATCAGGTTGGAATGAGCAGTTCTTC. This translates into CASSLSGWNEQFF.

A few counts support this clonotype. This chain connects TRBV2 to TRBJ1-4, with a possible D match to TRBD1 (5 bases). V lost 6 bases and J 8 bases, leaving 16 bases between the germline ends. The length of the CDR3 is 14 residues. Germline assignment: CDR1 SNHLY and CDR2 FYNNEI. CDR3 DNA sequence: TGTGCCAGCAGGGGGCTCCGGGGAGTGGAAAAACTGTTTTTT. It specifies CASRGLRGVEKLFF.

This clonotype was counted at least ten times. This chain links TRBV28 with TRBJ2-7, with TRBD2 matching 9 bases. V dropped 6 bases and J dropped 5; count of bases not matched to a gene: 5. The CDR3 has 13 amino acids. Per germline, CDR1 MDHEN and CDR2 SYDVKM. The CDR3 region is CASSIAGVHEQYF. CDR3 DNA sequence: TGTGCCAGCAGCATAGCGGGAGTCCACGAGCAGTACTTC.

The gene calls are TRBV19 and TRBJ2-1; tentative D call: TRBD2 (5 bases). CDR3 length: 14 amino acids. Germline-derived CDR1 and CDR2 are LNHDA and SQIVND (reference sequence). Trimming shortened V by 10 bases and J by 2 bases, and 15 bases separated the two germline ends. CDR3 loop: CATSLGGPYNEQFF. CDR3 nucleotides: TGTGCCACTAGCCTCGGCGGGCCCTACAATGAGCAGTTCTTC. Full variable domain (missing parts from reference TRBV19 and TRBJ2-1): DGGITQSPKYLFRKEGQNVTLSCEQNLNHDAMYWYRQDPGQGLRLIYYSQIVNDFQKGDIAEGYSVSREKKESFPLTVTSAQKNPTAFYLCATSLGGPYNEQFFGPGTRLTVL.

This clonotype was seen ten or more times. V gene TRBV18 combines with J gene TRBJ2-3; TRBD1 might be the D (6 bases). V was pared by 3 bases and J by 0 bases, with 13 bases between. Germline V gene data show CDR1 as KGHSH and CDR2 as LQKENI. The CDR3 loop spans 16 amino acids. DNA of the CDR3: TGTGCCAGCTCACCTCTACAGGGTCGCAGCACAGATACGCAGTATTTT. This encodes CASSPLQGRSTDTQYF.

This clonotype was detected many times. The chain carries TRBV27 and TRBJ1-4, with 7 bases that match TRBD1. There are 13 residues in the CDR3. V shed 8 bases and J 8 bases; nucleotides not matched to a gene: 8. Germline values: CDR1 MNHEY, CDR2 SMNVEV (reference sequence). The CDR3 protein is CASRRGTVEKLFF. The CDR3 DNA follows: TGTGCCAGCCGACGCGGGACAGTCGAAAAACTGTTTTTT.

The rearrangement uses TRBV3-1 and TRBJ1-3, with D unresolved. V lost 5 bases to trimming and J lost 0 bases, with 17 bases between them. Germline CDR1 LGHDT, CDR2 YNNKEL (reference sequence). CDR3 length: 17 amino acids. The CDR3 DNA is TGTGCCAGCAGCACCCGAGGGAGAGGCCTCTCTGGAAACACCATATATTTT. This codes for CASSTRGRGLSGNTIYF.

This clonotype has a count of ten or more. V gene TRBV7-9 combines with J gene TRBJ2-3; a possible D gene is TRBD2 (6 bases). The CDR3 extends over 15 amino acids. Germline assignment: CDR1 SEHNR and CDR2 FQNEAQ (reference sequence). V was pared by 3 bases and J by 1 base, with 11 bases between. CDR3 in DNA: TGTGCCAGCAGCTTCGGCGGGACGCGCACAGATACGCAGTATTTT. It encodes CASSFGGTRTDTQYF.

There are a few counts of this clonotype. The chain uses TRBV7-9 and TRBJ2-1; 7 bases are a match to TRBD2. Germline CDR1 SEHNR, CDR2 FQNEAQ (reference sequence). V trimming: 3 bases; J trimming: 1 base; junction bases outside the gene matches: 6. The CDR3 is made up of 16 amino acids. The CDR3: CASSFPSGKSYNEQFF. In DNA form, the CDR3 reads TGTGCCAGCAGCTTCCCTAGCGGAAAGTCCTACAATGAGCAGTTCTTC.

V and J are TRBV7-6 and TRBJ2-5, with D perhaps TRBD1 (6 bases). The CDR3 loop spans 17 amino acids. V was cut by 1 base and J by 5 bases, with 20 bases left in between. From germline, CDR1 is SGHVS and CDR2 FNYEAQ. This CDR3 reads CASSLVLPPRGYETQYF. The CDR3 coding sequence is TGTGCCAGCAGCTTAGTCTTACCCCCCAGGGGTTACGAGACCCAGTACTTC. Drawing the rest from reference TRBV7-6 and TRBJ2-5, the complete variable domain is GAGVSQSPRYKVTKRGQDVALRCDPISGHVSLYWYRQALGQGPEFLTYFNYEAQQDKSGLPNDRFSAERPEGSISTLTIQRTEQRDSAMYRCASSLVLPPRGYETQYFGPGTRLLVL.

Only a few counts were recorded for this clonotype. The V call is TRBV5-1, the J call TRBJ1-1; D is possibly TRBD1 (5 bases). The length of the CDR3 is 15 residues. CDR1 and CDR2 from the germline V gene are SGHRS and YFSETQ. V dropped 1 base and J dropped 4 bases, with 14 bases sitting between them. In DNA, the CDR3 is TGCGCCAGCAGCTTGATTGGGGCCTCGGGCACTGAAGCTTTCTTT. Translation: CASSLIGASGTEAFF.

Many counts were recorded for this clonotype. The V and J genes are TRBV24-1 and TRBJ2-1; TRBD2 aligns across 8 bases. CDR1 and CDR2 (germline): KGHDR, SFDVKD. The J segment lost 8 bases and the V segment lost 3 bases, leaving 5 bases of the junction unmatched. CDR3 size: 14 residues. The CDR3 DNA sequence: TGTGCCACCAGTGATACACTAGCGGAGGATGAGCAGTTCTTC. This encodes CATSDTLAEDEQFF.

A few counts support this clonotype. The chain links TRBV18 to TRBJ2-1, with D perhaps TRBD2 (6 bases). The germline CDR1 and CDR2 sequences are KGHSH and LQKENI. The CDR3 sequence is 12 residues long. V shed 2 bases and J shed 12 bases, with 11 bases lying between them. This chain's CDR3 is CASSPFEGGQFF. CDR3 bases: TGTGCCAGCTCACCATTCGAGGGAGGGCAGTTCTTC.

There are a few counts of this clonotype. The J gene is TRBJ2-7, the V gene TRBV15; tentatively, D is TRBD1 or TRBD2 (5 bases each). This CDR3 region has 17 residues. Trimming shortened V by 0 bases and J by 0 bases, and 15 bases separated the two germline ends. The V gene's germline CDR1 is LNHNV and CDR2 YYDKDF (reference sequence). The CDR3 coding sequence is TGTGCCACCAGCAGAGAACTGGGACGACTGAGCTCCTACGAGCAGTACTTC. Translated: CATSRELGRLSSYEQYF.

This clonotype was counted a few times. DNA for the CDR3: TGTGCCAGCAGACAGACAGGGGGCGGTTACAATGAGCAGTTCTTC. Translation: CASRQTGGGYNEQFF. V is TRBV25-1 and J is TRBJ2-1, with 10 bases that match TRBD1. Trimming at V came to 6 bases and at J to 4 bases, leaving 6 bases not matched to a gene. Germline V gene sequence: CDR1 MGHDK, CDR2 SYGVNS. The CDR3 extends over 15 amino acids.

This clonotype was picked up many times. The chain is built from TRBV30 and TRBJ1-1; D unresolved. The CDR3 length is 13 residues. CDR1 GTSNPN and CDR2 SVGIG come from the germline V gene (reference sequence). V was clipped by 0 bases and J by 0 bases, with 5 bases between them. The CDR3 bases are TGTGCCTGGAGTGTACGAGTGAACACTGAAGCTTTCTTT. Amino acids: CAWSVRVNTEAFF.

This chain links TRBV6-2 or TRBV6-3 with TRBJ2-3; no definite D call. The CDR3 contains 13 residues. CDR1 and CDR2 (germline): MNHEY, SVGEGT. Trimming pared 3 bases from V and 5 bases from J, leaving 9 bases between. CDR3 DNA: TGTGCCAGCAGTTATTCGACACTAGATACGCAGTATTTT. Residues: CASSYSTLDTQYF.

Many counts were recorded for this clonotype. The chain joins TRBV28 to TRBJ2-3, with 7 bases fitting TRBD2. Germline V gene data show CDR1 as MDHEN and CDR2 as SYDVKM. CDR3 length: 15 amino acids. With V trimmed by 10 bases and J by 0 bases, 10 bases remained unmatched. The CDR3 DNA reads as TGTGCCACTGAATTAGCGGGTTCTAGCACAGATACGCAGTATTTT. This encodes CATELAGSSTDTQYF.